These T cell receptor beta chains were read from a single sample in a study of blood T cell repertoires in COVID-19. Produced via immunoSEQ multiplex PCR; TCRdb's table is partial and in-frame only. Found here are roughly 330,000 clones, about 89% of them singletons; the top ten hold about 5.4%. The sequencing sample was made of PBMCs or T cells enriched from blood (not recorded which). Receptors were obtained from a woman aged 25 to 39 who had recovered from COVID-19. Both conserved end residues are part of each CDR3. The D gene is left open where the match is weak. Only some rows state a clone size, as once, few, many or a class for expanded clones.

D gene	clone size	J gene	V gene	CDR3 protein	CDR3 DNA
TRBD1	-	TRBJ1-4	TRBV5-1	CASSPSPGTDEKLFF	TGCGCCAGCAGCCCATCTCCCGGGACAGATGAAAAACTGTTTTTT
TRBD1	once	TRBJ1-6	TRBV6-4	CASSLTGDGNSPLHF	TGTGCCAGCAGCTTAACAGGGGATGGGAATTCACCCCTCCACTTT
-	-	TRBJ2-5	TRBV4-1	CASSQRIQQGRGETQYF	TGCGCCAGCAGCCAGAGAATCCAACAGGGGCGGGGAGAGACCCAGTACTTC
TRBD1	-	TRBJ2-2	TRBV18	CASSPRPDRGELFF	TGTGCCAGCTCACCACGGCCAGACAGGGGCGAGCTGTTTTTT
TRBD2	-	TRBJ2-2	TRBV6-2/TRBV6-3	CASSPLGTSGGAVTGELFF	TGTGCCAGCAGTCCCCTTGGGACTAGCGGGGGGGCGGTCACCGGGGAGCTGTTTTTT
TRBD2	-	TRBJ2-3	TRBV3-1/TRBV3-2	CASSQPGRDYSYTDTQYF	TGTGCCAGCAGCCAGCCCGGCCGGGACTACTCCTACACAGATACGCAGTATTTT
TRBD1	-	TRBJ2-1	TRBV4-1	CASSFRTGPYNEQFF	TGCGCCAGCAGCTTCAGGACAGGGCCATACAATGAGCAGTTCTTC
-	-	TRBJ1-5	TRBV21-1	CASSPQGSKQPQHF	TGTGCCAGCAGCCCACAGGGGTCGAAGCAGCCCCAGCATTTT
-	-	TRBJ1-1	TRBV3-1/TRBV3-2	CASSLIEGEAFF	TGTGCCAGCAGCCTTATAGAGGGTGAAGCTTTCTTT
-	-	TRBJ1-3	TRBV5-1	CASSLNFGLLSENTIYF	TGCGCCAGCAGCTTGAATTTTGGTCTCCTGAGTGAAAACACCATATATTTT
-	-	TRBJ1-2	TRBV28	CASSLVFGTVYGYTF	TGTGCCAGCAGTTTGGTTTTCGGAACAGTTTATGGCTACACCTTC
TRBD1	-	TRBJ1-5	TRBV10-3	CAIIKTGGVPNSNQPQHF	TGTGCCATCATCAAGACAGGGGGCGTCCCGAATAGCAATCAGCCCCAGCATTTT
-	-	TRBJ1-1	TRBV10-2	CASMGGPTYTETEAFF	TGCGCCAGCATGGGGGGACCCACATACACAGAAACTGAAGCTTTCTTT
TRBD1	-	TRBJ2-7	TRBV13	CASSPRPGGDYEQYF	TGTGCCAGCAGCCCCCGTCCAGGGGGCGACTACGAGCAGTACTTC
TRBD1	-	TRBJ1-1	TRBV7-3	CASRKTGDSTEAFF	TGTGCCAGCAGGAAGACAGGGGACAGCACTGAAGCTTTCTTT
TRBD1	-	TRBJ1-3	TRBV7-9	CASSSQGGEVSGNTIYF	TGTGCCAGCAGCTCCCAGGGGGGAGAGGTCTCTGGAAACACCATATATTTT
-	once	TRBJ1-1	TRBV5-4	CASSLGGAMNTEAFF	TGTGCCAGCAGCTTGGGCGGGGCAATGAACACTGAAGCTTTCTTT
TRBD1	-	TRBJ1-1	TRBV5-1	CASSYGTGNTEAFF	TGCGCCAGCAGCTATGGGACAGGCAACACTGAAGCTTTCTTT
-	-	TRBJ1-6	TRBV28	CASNRATSPLHF	TGTGCCAGCAACAGGGCCACATCACCCCTCCACTTT
TRBD1	few	TRBJ2-7	TRBV6-5	CASSWGQGPYEQYF	TGTGCCAGCAGTTGGGGACAGGGCCCCTACGAGCAGTACTTC
TRBD2	-	TRBJ2-7	TRBV7-2	CASSLAAGGSYEQYF	TGTGCCAGCAGCTTAGCGGCGGGGGGCTCCTACGAGCAGTACTTC
TRBD1	-	TRBJ2-1	TRBV11-2	CASSLGTVNNEQFF	TGTGCCAGCAGCTTGGGGACAGTCAACAATGAGCAGTTCTTC
-	-	TRBJ1-6	TRBV19	CASSRGRGNSPLHF	TGTGCCAGTAGTAGGGGGCGAGGCAATTCACCCCTCCACTTT
-	-	TRBJ2-5	TRBV20-1	CSARRGETQYF	TGCAGTGCCCGCAGAGGGGAGACCCAGTACTTC
TRBD1	-	TRBJ1-2	TRBV5-4	CASSLEGQWGYGYTF	TGTGCCAGCAGCTTGGAGGGACAGTGGGGCTATGGCTACACCTTC
-	-	TRBJ1-1	TRBV24-1	CATRAGGENTEAFF	TGTGCCACCCGCGCCGGAGGGGAGAACACTGAAGCTTTCTTT
-	-	TRBJ1-1	TRBV19	CASSVRGRETEAFF	TGTGCCAGTAGTGTAAGAGGGCGGGAGACTGAAGCTTTCTTT
-	-	TRBJ1-2	TRBV19	CASSISDSYGYTF	TGTGCCAGTAGTATTTCGGACTCCTATGGCTACACCTTC
TRBD2	-	TRBJ2-1	TRBV7-2	CASSFDGTRFNEQFF	TGTGCCAGCAGCTTTGACGGGACTAGGTTCAATGAGCAGTTCTTC
TRBD2	-	TRBJ2-7	TRBV2	CASSEPLRLASSKQYF	TGTGCCAGCAGTGAACCTTTGAGACTAGCGTCTTCCAAGCAGTACTTC
TRBD1	-	TRBJ2-6	TRBV19	CASSGPGTGTSLGANVLTF	TGTGCCAGTAGTGGACCTGGGACAGGGACGTCTTTAGGGGCCAACGTCCTGACTTTC
-	-	TRBJ1-6	TRBV3-1/TRBV3-2	CASSQVLGDSPLHF	TGTGCCAGCAGCCAAGTCTTAGGGGATTCACCCCTCCACTTT
-	-	TRBJ1-6	TRBV5-5	CASSPAGDLGRGNNSPLHF	TGTGCCAGCAGCCCTGCGGGGGACCTCGGGCGGGGAAATAATTCACCCCTCCACTTT
TRBD2	-	TRBJ2-1	TRBV7-9	CASSLARTSGGVGNEQFF	TGTGCCAGCAGCTTAGCGAGGACTAGCGGGGGCGTAGGCAATGAGCAGTTCTTC
-	-	TRBJ1-2	TRBV6-5	CASSLSRGLRGYTF	TGTGCCAGCAGTTTATCCAGGGGTTTGCGTGGCTACACCTTC
TRBD2	-	TRBJ2-1	TRBV19	CASSIDLGLAGVSSYNEQFF	TGTGCCAGTAGTATAGATCTAGGACTAGCGGGGGTGAGCTCCTACAATGAGCAGTTCTTC
TRBD2	-	TRBJ2-1	TRBV7-9	CASRDIGLAPYNEQFF	TGTGCCAGCAGGGATATTGGACTAGCGCCTTACAATGAGCAGTTCTTC